The 16 T cell receptor beta chains below come from one sample, sequenced in a study of lymphopenia after photon versus proton radiotherapy. Profiled with immunoSEQ multiplex PCR; TCRdb holds only in-frame clones, not every one. The table lists approximately 91,000 clones, around 83% of them singletons. The starting material was peripheral blood, obtained from a patient treated with proton-based radiotherapy. The source is a man in his 60s with pancreatic cancer.

The genes are TRBV7-2 and TRBJ2-7; 8 bases match TRBD1. CDR1 is SGHTA and CDR2 is FQGNSA in the germline V gene. The V segment lost 4 bases and the J segment 6 bases; nucleotides outside the gene matches: 8. The CDR3 contains 14 residues. This CDR3 is CASSSRGPTGEQYF. The CDR3 nucleotides are TGTGCCAGCAGCTCCAGGGGGCCGACGGGCGAGCAGTACTTC. The full variable domain, completed using reference TRBV7-2 and TRBJ2-7, is GAGVSQSPSNKVTEKGKDVELRCDPISGHTALYWYRQSLGQGLEFLIYFQGNSAPDKSGLPSDRFSAERTGGSVSTLTIQRTQQEDSAVYLCASSSRGPTGEQYFGPGTRLTVT.

Only one count was recorded for this clone. V usage is TRBV9 and J usage is TRBJ2-1; D is unresolved. The CDR3 totals 16 residues. Germline-derived CDR1 and CDR2 are SGDLS and YYNGEE. The ends were cut back, 0 bases at V and 0 bases at J, with 10 bases in the middle. This CDR3 is CASSVDRPNSYNEQFF. The CDR3 region has the DNA TGTGCCAGCAGCGTAGACCGACCCAACTCCTACAATGAGCAGTTCTTC.

The CDR3 reads CASRLRGHPYEQYF. The CDR3 region has the DNA TGTGCCAGCAGATTAAGGGGACATCCCTACGAGCAGTACTTC. This chain connects TRBV27 to TRBJ2-7; a weak D match, TRBD1 (6 bases). V lost 6 bases and J 2 bases, leaving 14 bases between the germline ends. Germline assignment: CDR1 MNHEY and CDR2 SMNVEV (reference sequence). This CDR3 is built from 14 residues.

This chain joins TRBV30 and TRBJ2-1, with D tentatively TRBD1 or TRBD2 (5 bases each). Germline V gene data show CDR1 as GTSNPN and CDR2 as SVGIG (reference sequence). Trimming shortened V by 4 bases and J by 0 bases, and 13 bases separated the two germline ends. The CDR3 has 15 residues. This CDR3 is CAWTPSGSSYNEQFF. CDR3 nucleotide sequence: TGTGCCTGGACGCCGTCAGGGAGCTCCTACAATGAGCAGTTCTTC.

The rearrangement links TRBV18 to TRBJ1-1; TRBD1 aligns across 8 bases. J was trimmed by 1 base and V by 4 bases; bases with no gene match: 2. The V gene's germline CDR1 is KGHSH and CDR2 LQKENI. The CDR3 sequence is 14 residues long. The CDR3 nucleotides are TGTGCCAGCTCACTGGGACAGGCGAACACTGAAGCTTTCTTT. This sequence encodes CASSLGQANTEAFF.

The DNA of the CDR3 is TGTGCCAGCAGCTTTACCACTAGTAGGTGGGGGGAGACCCAGTACTTC. Encoded protein: CASSFTTSRWGETQYF. The V gene is TRBV5-4, the J gene TRBJ2-5, with D perhaps TRBD1 or TRBD2 (5 bases each). The CDR3 is made up of 16 amino acids. CDR1 is SGHNT, CDR2 YYREEE, per germline (reference sequence). Trimming removed 2 bases from V and 5 bases from J, with 19 bases in between.

The chain has TRBV6-4 and TRBJ2-2; tentatively, D is TRBD2 (5 bases). Trimming took 10 bases from V and 4 from J, leaving 19 bases between them. Germline V gene lookup returns CDR1 MRHNA and CDR2 SNTAGT. The CDR3 loop spans 15 amino acids. The CDR3 DNA is TGTGCCACTTCATCCCAGATAGGAGGCACCGGGGAGCTGTTTTTT. It translates to CATSSQIGGTGELFF.

V usage is TRBV4-3 and J usage is TRBJ2-1, with D perhaps TRBD1 or TRBD2 (5 bases each). There are 16 residues in the CDR3. V was cut by 0 bases and J by 8 bases, with 17 bases left in between. Germline-derived CDR1 and CDR2 are LGHNA and YSLEER. As DNA, the CDR3 is TGCGCCAGCAGCCAAGATTTTACACGGGGCTGGGATGAGCAGTTCTTC. This sequence encodes CASSQDFTRGWDEQFF.

This chain links TRBV28 with TRBJ1-4, with D possibly TRBD1 on 6 matching bases. Germline CDR1 is MDHEN and CDR2 is SYDVKM. V was trimmed by 2 bases and J by 3 bases, leaving 13 bases between them. The CDR3 contains 16 residues. The CDR3 region is CASSLPRRGPNEKLFF. DNA of the CDR3: TGTGCCAGCAGTTTACCGCGACGGGGGCCTAATGAAAAACTGTTTTTT. Full variable domain (outside the CDR3, taken from reference TRBV28 and TRBJ1-4): DVKVTQSSRYLVKRTGEKVFLECVQDMDHENMFWYRQDPGLGLRLIYFSYDVKMKEKGDIPEGYSVSREKKERFSLILESASTNQTSMYLCASSLPRRGPNEKLFFGSGTQLSVL.

This clone was counted once. The V call is TRBV4-1, the J call TRBJ2-1; TRBD2 is a possible D gene (6 bases). The length of the CDR3 is 17 residues. Germline V CDR1 and CDR2: MGHRA, YSYEKL. Deletions cut 4 bases from V and 8 bases from J, with 24 bases between. The CDR3 loop is CASSPLIGGRRGDEQFF. In nucleotides, the CDR3 is TGCGCCAGCAGCCCCCTCATCGGCGGCAGGAGGGGCGATGAGCAGTTCTTC.

The V call is TRBV7-2, the J call TRBJ2-2; 10 nucleotides align to TRBD2. The CDR3 is 15 residues long. Germline V gene lookup returns CDR1 SGHTA and CDR2 FQGNSA. J lost 4 bases, V lost 4 bases, and 3 bases had no gene match. CDR3 residues: CASSSGLASTGELFF. For the CDR3, the DNA is TGTGCCAGCAGCTCGGGACTAGCGAGCACCGGGGAGCTGTTTTTT.

This clone was seen more than once but under ten times. The V gene is TRBV11-3, the J gene TRBJ2-3; 11 positions match TRBD2. Losses at the gene ends were 4 bases for V and 0 bases for J; bases not matched to a gene: 12. The CDR3 contains 19 residues. Germline V gene sequence: CDR1 SGHNT, CDR2 YENEEA. The CDR3 DNA is TGTGCCAGCAGCTGGCACACCCGGGGACTAGCGGCTAGCACAGATACGCAGTATTTT. It specifies CASSWHTRGLAASTDTQYF.

The CDR3 sequence: CSVATSGRARDNEQFF. In nucleotides, the CDR3 is TGCAGCGTTGCGACTAGCGGGAGGGCCAGGGACAATGAGCAGTTCTTC. The rearrangement joins TRBV29-1 to TRBJ2-1; 14 bases align to TRBD2. Unmatched junction bases numbered 7, after V lost 4 bases and J lost 5 bases. Germline V gene lookup returns CDR1 SQVTM and CDR2 ANQGSEA. CDR3 length equals 16 residues.

DNA of the CDR3: TGTGCCAGCAGCTTACAGGGGTTCGGGGTCGACACTGAAGCTTTCTTT. Its translation is CASSLQGFGVDTEAFF. The V call is TRBV7-2, the J call TRBJ1-1; the D gene is possibly TRBD1 (6 bases). Germline CDR1 SGHTA, CDR2 FQGNSA. The CDR3 extends over 16 amino acids. The V gene lost 2 bases and the J gene lost 3 bases, with 16 bases spanning the gap.

The V call is TRBV20-1, the J call TRBJ1-1; D is unclear. Deletions cut 6 bases from V and 8 bases from J, with 13 bases between. Germline lookup yields CDR1 DFQATT and CDR2 SNEGSKA (reference sequence). This CDR3 has 11 residues. CDR3 sequence reads: CSAPKQLEAFF. CDR3 DNA: TGCAGTGCCCCAAAGCAGCTGGAAGCTTTCTTT.

The chain is built from TRBV6-4 and TRBJ1-5; D gene unclear. Germline loops: CDR1 MRHNA, CDR2 SNTAGT. Trimming removed 2 bases from V and 4 bases from J, with 9 bases in between. This CDR3 has 14 amino acids. CDR3 loop: CASSDTMRNQPQHF. The DNA of the CDR3 is TGTGCCAGCAGTGACACGATGCGAAATCAGCCCCAGCATTTT.